The rows below give T cell receptor beta chains drawn from one sample of a study of cytomegalovirus exposure and HLA in healthy donors. Assay: immunoSEQ multiplex PCR; the TCRdb copy retains only in-frame clones and omits some. The sample lists under 250,000 clones, around three quarters occurring once. The sequencing sample was made of PBMCs. The receptors originated from a man aged 25 to 40 in good health and CMV-seronegative. The CDR3 runs from the conserved cysteine through the conserved F or W. The order of the fields is clone size, V gene, J gene, D gene, CDR3 protein, CDR3 DNA. A D gene is named only where the DNA matches it firmly. Expanded clones are given a class, and other clones once, few, many or no size at all.

-	TRBV27	TRBJ2-7	TRBD1	CASSLRDRGVDEQYF	TGTGCCAGCAGTTTGCGGGACAGGGGGGTCGACGAGCAGTACTTC
-	TRBV5-4	TRBJ2-2	-	CASSSTGFSTGELFF	TGTGCCAGCAGCTCCACAGGGTTTAGTACCGGGGAGCTGTTTTTT
-	TRBV28	TRBJ1-3	TRBD1	CASSLTTGGNTIYF	TGTGCCAGCAGTTTAACGACAGGGGGAAACACCATATATTTT
few	TRBV19	TRBJ1-5	-	CASSMGRGDHQPQHF	TGTGCCAGTAGTATGGGGCGGGGGGATCACCAGCCCCAGCATTTT
-	TRBV7-2	TRBJ2-1	-	CASSFLADSYNEQFF	TGTGCCAGCAGCTTTCTGGCCGACTCCTACAATGAGCAGTTCTTC
many	TRBV7-9	TRBJ2-2	TRBD1	CASSLGPGGTGELFF	TGTGCCAGCAGCTTAGGCCCAGGGGGAACCGGGGAGCTGTTTTTT
-	TRBV9	TRBJ2-1	TRBD2	CASSPGGGVEQFF	TGTGCCAGCAGCCCGGGGGGAGGGGTTGAGCAGTTCTTC
-	TRBV4-2	TRBJ2-5	TRBD1	CASSPRQGETQYF	TGTGCCAGCAGCCCCCGACAGGGAGAGACCCAGTACTTC
-	TRBV5-6	TRBJ1-5	-	CASSTGLDQPQHF	TGTGCCAGCAGCACAGGGTTAGATCAGCCCCAGCATTTT
-	TRBV10-3	TRBJ2-7	-	CAISESTSLAEQYF	TGTGCCATCAGTGAGTCTACTAGCTTAGCCGAGCAGTACTTC
-	TRBV9	TRBJ2-1	TRBD2	CASSVGGGGSSYNEQFF	TGTGCCAGCAGCGTAGGGGGCGGGGGAAGCTCCTACAATGAGCAGTTCTTC
-	TRBV7-8	TRBJ1-2	-	CASSLGGFHYGYTF	TGTGCCAGCAGCTTAGGAGGTTTCCACTATGGCTACACCTTC
-	TRBV5-1	TRBJ1-2	TRBD1	CATSIGTGNYGYTF	TGCGCCACCTCAATCGGGACAGGGAACTATGGCTACACCTTC
-	TRBV5-4	TRBJ2-1	TRBD2	CASSHLAGAIYNEQFF	TGTGCCAGCAGCCACCTAGCGGGAGCTATCTACAATGAGCAGTTCTTC
once	TRBV29-1	TRBJ2-1	TRBD2	CSVEIAGGDEQFF	TGCAGCGTTGAAATAGCGGGAGGAGATGAGCAGTTCTTC
-	TRBV28	TRBJ2-6	-	CASSLLRAGANVLTF	TGTGCCAGCAGTTTATTGAGGGCTGGGGCCAACGTCCTGACTTTC
-	TRBV28	TRBJ2-6	TRBD2	CASSLAGDWREVYSGANVLTF	TGTGCCAGCAGTTTAGCCGGGGACTGGCGGGAGGTTTACTCTGGGGCCAACGTCCTGACTTTC
-	TRBV11-2	TRBJ1-2	TRBD1	CASSFPSDRGLVNYGYTF	TGTGCCAGCAGCTTCCCCTCGGACAGGGGATTAGTCAACTATGGCTACACCTTC
-	TRBV10-2	TRBJ2-7	TRBD2	CASSEPGTSGRGSYEQYF	TGCGCCAGCAGTGAGCCGGGGACTAGCGGGAGGGGGTCCTACGAGCAGTACTTC
once	TRBV5-1	TRBJ2-3	TRBD2	CASSVGLAGVLDTQYF	TGCGCCAGCAGCGTGGGACTAGCGGGAGTGTTAGATACGCAGTATTTT
-	TRBV5-1	TRBJ2-7	TRBD2	CASSPGGGGAREQYF	TGCGCCAGCAGCCCAGGCGGGGGGGGCGCTCGCGAGCAGTACTTC
few	TRBV28	TRBJ1-5	TRBD1	CASSLGGQGGTRPQHF	TGTGCCAGCAGTTTGGGGGGACAGGGGGGGACTCGGCCCCAGCATTTT
-	TRBV6-1	TRBJ2-6	TRBD1	CADRGRAGGANVLTF	TGTGCCGACAGGGGCAGGGCGGGTGGGGCCAACGTCCTGACTTTC
-	TRBV29-1	TRBJ1-6	TRBD1	CSVASDRVSPLHF	TGCAGCGTTGCCTCGGACAGGGTTTCACCCCTCCACTTT
-	TRBV6-5	TRBJ2-7	-	CASSYGSSGGYEQYF	TGTGCCAGCAGTTACGGAAGTTCCGGGGGCTACGAGCAGTACTTC
-	TRBV10-2	TRBJ1-5	-	CASSESGERPQHF	TGCGCCAGCAGTGAGTCGGGCGAACGGCCCCAGCATTTT
-	TRBV27	TRBJ2-3	TRBD2	CASSLSSGLVDTQYF	TGTGCCAGCAGTTTATCCTCGGGACTAGTAGATACGCAGTATTTT
once	TRBV25-1	TRBJ2-7	-	CATNRIGGQWNEQYF	TGTGCCACCAACCGTATCGGGGGACAGTGGAACGAGCAGTACTTC
-	TRBV9	TRBJ2-3	TRBD2	CASSVATTSGVTQYF	TGTGCCAGCAGCGTAGCTACGACTAGCGGGGTTACGCAGTATTTT
-	TRBV6-5	TRBJ2-6	-	CASSYSQASGANVLTF	TGTGCCAGCAGTTACTCCCAGGCATCTGGGGCCAACGTCCTGACTTTC
-	TRBV29-1	TRBJ2-5	-	CSVGSGNQETQYF	TGCAGCGTTGGTAGCGGAAACCAAGAGACCCAGTACTTC
few	TRBV5-6	TRBJ2-7	TRBD1	CASCWDRDPYEQYF	TGTGCCAGCTGTTGGGACAGGGACCCCTACGAGCAGTACTTC
-	TRBV2	TRBJ1-1	-	CASIGPLPTEAFF	TGTGCCAGCATTGGGCCCCTGCCCACTGAAGCTTTCTTT
-	TRBV20-1	TRBJ1-1	-	CSARDLEAFF	TGCAGTGCTAGAGATCTTGAAGCTTTCTTT
-	TRBV5-4	TRBJ2-3	-	CASSLGGTRYPDTQYF	TGTGCCAGCAGCTTGGGGGGGACACGGTATCCAGATACGCAGTATTTT
many	TRBV2	TRBJ2-4	-	CASSDVPENIQYF	TGTGCCAGCAGTGATGTTCCGGAAAACATTCAGTACTTC
-	TRBV15	TRBJ1-4	-	CATSGGRTNEKLFF	TGTGCCACCAGCGGGGGGAGGACTAATGAAAAACTGTTTTTT
-	TRBV29-1	TRBJ2-1	TRBD2	CSVETLAGVNEQFF	TGCAGCGTTGAAACCCTAGCGGGAGTTAATGAGCAGTTCTTC
-	TRBV2	TRBJ2-7	-	CASSFQGRYEQYF	TGTGCCAGCAGTTTTCAGGGCCGCTACGAGCAGTACTTC
-	TRBV30	TRBJ2-7	TRBD1	CAWSPWTGKPNYEQYF	TGTGCCTGGAGTCCTTGGACAGGAAAACCAAACTACGAGCAGTACTTC
-	TRBV5-6	TRBJ2-7	-	CASSLVQGKSSYEQYF	TGTGCCAGCAGCTTGGTCCAGGGCAAAAGCTCCTACGAGCAGTACTTC
-	TRBV2	TRBJ2-2	-	CASSERGPTNTGELFF	TGTGCCAGCAGTGAACGGGGTCCCACGAACACCGGGGAGCTGTTTTTT
-	TRBV29-1	TRBJ2-5	-	CSVGSLGETQYF	TGCAGCGTTGGGAGCTTGGGAGAGACCCAGTACTTC
-	TRBV28	TRBJ2-5	TRBD1	CASMSGQGAFGTQYF	TGTGCCAGCATGTCCGGACAGGGGGCCTTCGGGACCCAGTACTTC
-	TRBV27	TRBJ1-5	TRBD1	CASSSPGQGAQPQHF	TGTGCCAGCAGTTCGCCTGGACAGGGAGCTCAGCCCCAGCATTTT
-	TRBV29-1	TRBJ2-5	-	CSVLRGGETQYF	TGCAGCGTTTTACGGGGTGGTGAGACCCAGTACTTC
-	TRBV6-1	TRBJ2-7	TRBD2	CAGGGLAGYEQYF	TGTGCCGGAGGGGGGCTAGCGGGGTACGAGCAGTACTTC
-	TRBV13	TRBJ2-2	-	CASTPGTNTGELFF	TGTGCCAGCACCCCGGGGACGAACACCGGGGAGCTGTTTTTT